A single TCR beta chain is shown here with its context. CDR1 is SGHRS and CDR2 is YFSETQ in the germline V gene. CDR3 length equals 16 residues. Trimming removed 3 bases from V and 0 bases from J, with 16 bases in between. Assay used: immunoSEQ multiplex PCR; TCRdb lists only in-frame clones, some missing. The sample contains around 75,000 clones, approximately 81% of which appear only once. This entry belongs to a study of T cell clones after liver transplantation. This TCR was sampled from a human patient who received a liver transplant. Some T cells may be supplied by the graft donor. The V gene is TRBV5-1, the J gene TRBJ2-7; D might be TRBD2 (5 bases). This specimen was CD4+ T cells from blood, taken 48 months after liver transplant. The CDR3 nucleotides read TGCGCCAGCAGCTACCCCACCGGGGTGAGCTCCTACGAGCAGTACTTC. This gives the protein CASSYPTGVSSYEQYF.